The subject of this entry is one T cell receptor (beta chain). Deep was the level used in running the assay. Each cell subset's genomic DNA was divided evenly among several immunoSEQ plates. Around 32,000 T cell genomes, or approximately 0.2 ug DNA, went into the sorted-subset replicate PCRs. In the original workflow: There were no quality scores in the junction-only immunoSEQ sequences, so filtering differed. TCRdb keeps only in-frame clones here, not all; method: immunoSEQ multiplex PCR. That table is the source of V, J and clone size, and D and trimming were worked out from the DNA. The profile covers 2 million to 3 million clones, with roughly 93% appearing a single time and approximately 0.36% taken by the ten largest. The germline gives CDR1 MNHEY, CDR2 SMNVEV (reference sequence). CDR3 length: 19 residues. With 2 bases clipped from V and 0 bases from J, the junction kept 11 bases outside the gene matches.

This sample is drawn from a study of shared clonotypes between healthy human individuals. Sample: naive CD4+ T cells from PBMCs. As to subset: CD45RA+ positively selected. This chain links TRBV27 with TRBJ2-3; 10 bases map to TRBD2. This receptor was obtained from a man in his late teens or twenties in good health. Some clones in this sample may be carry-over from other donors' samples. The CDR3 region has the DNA TGTGCCAGCAGTTTAAATTCGGAGTTAGCGGGAGGAAGCACAGATACGCAGTATTTT. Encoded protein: CASSLNSELAGGSTDTQYF.